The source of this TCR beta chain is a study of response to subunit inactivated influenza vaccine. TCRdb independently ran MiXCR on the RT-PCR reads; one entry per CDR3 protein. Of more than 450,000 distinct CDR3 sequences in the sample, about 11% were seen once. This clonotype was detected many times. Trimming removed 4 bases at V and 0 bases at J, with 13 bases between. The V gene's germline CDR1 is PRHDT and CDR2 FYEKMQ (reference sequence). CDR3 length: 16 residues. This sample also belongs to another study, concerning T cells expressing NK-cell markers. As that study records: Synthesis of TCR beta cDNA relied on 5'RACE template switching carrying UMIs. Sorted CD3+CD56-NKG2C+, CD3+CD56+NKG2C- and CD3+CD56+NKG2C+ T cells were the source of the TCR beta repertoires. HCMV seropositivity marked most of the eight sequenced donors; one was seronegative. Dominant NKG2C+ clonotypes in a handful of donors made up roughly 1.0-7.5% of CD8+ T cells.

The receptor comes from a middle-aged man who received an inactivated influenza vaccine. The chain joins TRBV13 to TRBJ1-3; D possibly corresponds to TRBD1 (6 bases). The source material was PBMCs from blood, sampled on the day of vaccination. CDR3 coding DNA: TGTGCCAGCAGCTCTGGGACATCTAACTCTGGAAACACCATATATTTT. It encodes CASSSGTSNSGNTIYF.